These T cell receptor beta chains were read from a single sample in a study of cytomegalovirus exposure and HLA in healthy donors. The repertoire was sequenced with immunoSEQ multiplex PCR; TCRdb's copy has only in-frame clones and lacks some. The sample lists about 270,000 clones, about nine tenths occurring once. Material: PBMCs. These TCRs come from a man in his forties or fifties in good health and CMV-seropositive. Both conserved end residues are trimmed from each CDR3. Not every row has a clone size; where given, it reads once, few, many or a size class.

v_call,clone_size,cdr3_aa
TRBV27,.,ASRGLAGGNTGELF
TRBV5-4,.,ASSLGRADGGTDTQY
TRBV27,.,ASSLWGQGMYGYT
TRBV28,once,ASSLVGATEAF
TRBV5-1,.,ASSLSGVSTDTQY
TRBV29-1,.,SVEGAGDFFYGYT
TRBV5-4,.,ASSFGLAGGRAGELF
TRBV28,.,ASRLLQGSGEQY
TRBV2,.,ASRTLAGGLWEQY
TRBV5-1,.,ASSDGQGPYGYT
TRBV28,.,ASSPNQQGAFFGYT
TRBV19,.,ASRAERRTDTQY
TRBV18,.,ASPSSGGSYEQY
TRBV5-1,.,ASSLGAGTQETQY
TRBV7-3,.,ASSLIAGGFNNEQF
TRBV2,.,ASNKDRGAGYT
TRBV10-1,.,ASSEGTAAQETQY
TRBV19,.,ASSTRGPGANVLT
TRBV2,.,ASTGGVNNQPQH
TRBV4-1,.,ASSQIGLAGHNEQF
TRBV13,.,ASSKRTSGRGETQY
TRBV2,.,ASSWDRGSNQPQH
TRBV18,.,ASLLTSEQETQY
TRBV6-1,.,ASSEALVAGTQY
TRBV7-9,.,ASSRTGVLDGYT
TRBV30,.,AWSAGTSGMVEQY
TRBV7-9,.,ASSLRDRAYEQY
TRBV5-1,.,ASSPATGSSYEQY
TRBV9,.,ASSPRQGSTNEKLF
TRBV29-1,.,SAGRQGDFTDTQY
TRBV7-9,.,ASTMEQNTEAF
TRBV6-1,.,ASRRTSINEQF
TRBV15,.,ATRSDTYTGELF
TRBV7-6,.,ASSFPLRGVGQETQY
TRBV9,.,ASSVAGGTNEKLF
TRBV15,.,ATSRDRASYNEQF
TRBV6-1,.,ASSDYRYGYT